These T cell receptor beta chains were read from a single sample in a study of cytomegalovirus exposure and HLA in healthy donors. Produced via immunoSEQ multiplex PCR; TCRdb's table is partial and in-frame only. This sample has roughly 150,000 clones; roughly 79% occur once, and the top ten carry roughly 27%. The source material was PBMCs. The receptors originated from a man younger than 45 in good health and CMV-seropositive. The CDR3 runs from the conserved cysteine through the conserved F or W. The D gene is left open where the match is weak. Only part of the rows carry a size: once, few, many, or a class if the clone is expanded.

TRBV7-9	few	.	TRBJ1-2	TGTGCCAGCAGCCGTCCGGAGATTAACTATGGCTACACCTTC	CASSRPEINYGYTF
TRBV9	few	.	TRBJ1-3	TGTGCCAGCAGCGTAGAGGCAGGGCCTGGAAACACCATATATTTT	CASSVEAGPGNTIYF
TRBV6-1	.	.	TRBJ2-7	TGTTACCAGACAGCCTACGAGCAGTACTTC	CYQTAYEQYF
TRBV11-1	.	TRBD2	TRBJ2-1	TGTGCCAGCAGCTTAGAGCCGGGACTAGCGGGGAATGAGCAGTTCTTC	CASSLEPGLAGNEQFF
TRBV5-4	.	TRBD2	TRBJ2-1	TGTGCCAGCAGCTTGCAGGCTAGCGGAAACAATGAGCAGTTCTTC	CASSLQASGNNEQFF
TRBV7-9	once	.	TRBJ2-7	TGTGCCAGCAGCTTCCCGGGAGTTAGCGAGCAGTACTTC	CASSFPGVSEQYF
TRBV15	.	TRBD1	TRBJ1-3	TGTGCCACCAGCAGAGTCCTGGACAGGGATGGAAACACCATATATTTT	CATSRVLDRDGNTIYF
TRBV28	.	TRBD1	TRBJ1-2	TGTGCCAGCATCCGAGGACAGGGGCGGGATGGCTACACCTTC	CASIRGQGRDGYTF
TRBV2	.	.	TRBJ1-5	TGTGCCAGCAGTGAGGACATGGCTCGGCCCCAGCATTTT	CASSEDMARPQHF
TRBV10-2	many	TRBD1	TRBJ1-5	TGCGCCAGCAGTGCTGACAGGGGGCGTCAGCCCCAGCATTTT	CASSADRGRQPQHF
TRBV5-4	.	.	TRBJ2-2	TGTGCCAGCAGCTTTGGGGCGGGGGCCCGGACCGGGGAGCTGTTTTTT	CASSFGAGARTGELFF
TRBV5-1	.	TRBD2	TRBJ2-1	TGCGCCAGCAGCGTGGGACTAACTACATTCAATGAGCAGTTCTTC	CASSVGLTTFNEQFF
TRBV7-2	.	.	TRBJ2-7	TGTGCCAGCAGCCTCGCCGGGACTGGCACCTACGAGCAGTACTTC	CASSLAGTGTYEQYF
TRBV7-2	.	.	TRBJ1-1	TGTGCCAGCAGGACAGAAAATAGAGTTATGAACACTGAAGCTTTCTTT	CASRTENRVMNTEAFF
TRBV4-3	.	.	TRBJ2-7	TGCGCCAGCAGCCAAGATCTAAGTTACAGCTCCTACGAGCAGTACTTC	CASSQDLSYSSYEQYF
TRBV6-6	.	.	TRBJ2-3	TGTGCCAGCAGTTACGGTAGCGTGACAGATACGCAGTATTTT	CASSYGSVTDTQYF
TRBV10-3	.	TRBD1	TRBJ2-3	TGTGCCATCAGTGGCAGGGGACAGGGAGCGGGTGCAGATACGCAGTATTTT	CAISGRGQGAGADTQYF
TRBV21-1	.	.	TRBJ2-7	TGTGCCAGCAGCAGGGATAAGCGGCAGGGGAGCTCCTACGAGCAGTACTTC	CASSRDKRQGSSYEQYF
TRBV7-8	.	.	TRBJ1-4	TGTGCCAGCAGCCGCGAGGGGAGGAGAACTAATGAAAAACTGTTTTTT	CASSREGRRTNEKLFF
TRBV10-2	.	.	TRBJ2-7	TGCGCCAGCAGTGACAGGGACACCGCTATTCCCTACGAGCAGTACTTC	CASSDRDTAIPYEQYF
TRBV19	.	.	TRBJ1-1	TGTGCCAGTTGCCCTCTTGACCAGGGTACTCGCACTGAAGCTTTCTTT	CASCPLDQGTRTEAFF
TRBV9	.	TRBD1	TRBJ1-1	TGTGCCAGCAGCTTCTCACAGGGGGCCACTGAAGCTTTCTTT	CASSFSQGATEAFF
TRBV30	.	TRBD1	TRBJ1-2	TGTGCCTGGAGTGCGAGGGGACAGGGGATTGATGGCTACACCTTC	CAWSARGQGIDGYTF
TRBV10-1	.	TRBD2	TRBJ2-5	TGCGCCAGCTTTCCGGGACTAGCGGAAGAGACCCAGTACTTC	CASFPGLAEETQYF
TRBV20-1	.	.	TRBJ1-1	TGCAGTGACGACAGGAACACTGAAGCTTTCTTT	CSDDRNTEAFF
TRBV5-1	.	.	TRBJ1-4	TGCGCCAGCAGCTTCCTAACAGGGTCTGGTGAAAAACTGTTTTTT	CASSFLTGSGEKLFF
TRBV19	.	TRBD1	TRBJ1-1	TGTGCCAGTAGTGACAGGGCGATACTACGCACTGAAGCTTTCTTT	CASSDRAILRTEAFF
TRBV5-6	.	TRBD2	TRBJ2-2	TGTGCCAGCAGCGGACTAGCGGGAAACACCGGGGAGCTGTTTTTT	CASSGLAGNTGELFF
TRBV4-1	.	.	TRBJ1-5	TGCGCCAGCAGCCAAGGAGGGAGCAATCAGCCCCAGCATTTT	CASSQGGSNQPQHF
TRBV19	few	TRBD1	TRBJ2-2	TGTGCCAGTAGTATTGGGCAGGGGGCGACCGGGGAGCTGTTTTTT	CASSIGQGATGELFF
TRBV19	few	.	TRBJ1-1	TGTGCCAGTAGTACTCAGGGTTGGGCTGAAGCTTTCTTT	CASSTQGWAEAFF
TRBV7-3	.	TRBD1	TRBJ2-7	TGTGCCAGCAGCTTGAGACAGGGCTACGAGCAGTACTTC	CASSLRQGYEQYF
TRBV7-2	.	.	TRBJ2-1	TGTGCCAGCAGCCCCAGACAGAGCTACAATGAGCAGTTCTTC	CASSPRQSYNEQFF
TRBV27	.	TRBD1	TRBJ1-1	TGTGCCAGCAGACCGGGACAGGGGTGGGGTGAAGCTTTCTTT	CASRPGQGWGEAFF
TRBV4-3	.	.	TRBJ2-5	TGCGCCAGCAGCCAAGATAAGGGGGAGACCCAGTACTTC	CASSQDKGETQYF
TRBV9	.	.	TRBJ2-1	TGTGCCAGCAGCGTAGAAGTCGCGAGCTCCTACAATGAGCAGTTCTTC	CASSVEVASSYNEQFF
TRBV19	.	.	TRBJ2-1	TGTGCCAGTAGTATAGAGGCTCTAGCTATCCATGAGCAGTTCTTC	CASSIEALAIHEQFF
TRBV7-8	.	.	TRBJ1-1	TGTGCCAGCAGCGTATGGGAGAGGGTAGCTGAAGCTTTCTTT	CASSVWERVAEAFF
TRBV7-6	.	TRBD2	TRBJ2-7	TGTGCCAGCAGCAACCGTCTGCGGGGGAGCTCCTACGAGCAGTACTTC	CASSNRLRGSSYEQYF
TRBV7-3	.	TRBD2	TRBJ2-5	TGTGCCAGCAGCCAGGGACTAGCGGCCGTGGAGACCCAGTACTTC	CASSQGLAAVETQYF
TRBV7-9	.	.	TRBJ2-7	TGTGCCAGCAGACAGTTCTCGGGGACCTACGAGCAGTACTTC	CASRQFSGTYEQYF
TRBV6-6	once	.	TRBJ2-1	TGTGCCAGCAGACCGCAGGGGGGTGAGCAGTTCTTC	CASRPQGGEQFF
TRBV5-1	.	.	TRBJ2-7	TGCGCCAGCAGCTTAGGGGTTTCCTACGAGCAGTACTTC	CASSLGVSYEQYF
TRBV2	.	.	TRBJ2-5	TGTGCCAGCAGTGATTCAATAACGGGGACCCAGTACTTC	CASSDSITGTQYF
TRBV6-1	.	TRBD1	TRBJ1-1	TGTGCCAGCAGTCGTACAGGGGGCCGGGCTGAAGCTTTCTTT	CASSRTGGRAEAFF
TRBV6-5	once	.	TRBJ2-3	TGTGCCAGCAGTTCGGGGGGCACTAGCACAGATACGCAGTATTTT	CASSSGGTSTDTQYF
TRBV7-8	.	.	TRBJ1-3	TGTGCCAGCAGCTTAGCTGGCCCCCCCTCTGGAAACACCATATATTTT	CASSLAGPPSGNTIYF
TRBV12-5	.	.	TRBJ2-2	TGTGCTAGTGGCCGGGGGGCGGACACCGGGGAGCTGTTTTTT	CASGRGADTGELFF
TRBV6-1	.	TRBD1	TRBJ1-5	TGTGCCAGCAGTCGTGGACAGGGTAATCAGCCCCAGCATTTT	CASSRGQGNQPQHF
TRBV19	once	.	TRBJ2-3	TGTGCCAGTAGTACCCACACAGATACGCAGTATTTT	CASSTHTDTQYF
TRBV6-5	few	.	TRBJ1-1	TGTGCCAGCAGTGCACCCACAGGAAACACTGAAGCTTTCTTT	CASSAPTGNTEAFF
TRBV5-1	.	.	TRBJ1-1	TGCGCCAGCAGCGGCGGAATGAACACTGAAGCTTTCTTT	CASSGGMNTEAFF
TRBV7-8	.	TRBD2	TRBJ2-1	TGTGCCAGCAGCTTTTCCCAGCGGGAGGGATTTAACAATGAGCAGTTCTTC	CASSFSQREGFNNEQFF
TRBV30	.	TRBD2	TRBJ2-7	TGTGCCTGGGGGGAGCGGGAGAGGGGTTGGGGCTACGAGCAGTACTTC	CAWGERERGWGYEQYF
TRBV7-6	.	TRBD2	TRBJ2-3	TGTGCCAGCAGCTGTTCGCGACTAGCGGGAGTCCGGGACCGCACAGATACGCAGTATTTT	CASSCSRLAGVRDRTDTQYF